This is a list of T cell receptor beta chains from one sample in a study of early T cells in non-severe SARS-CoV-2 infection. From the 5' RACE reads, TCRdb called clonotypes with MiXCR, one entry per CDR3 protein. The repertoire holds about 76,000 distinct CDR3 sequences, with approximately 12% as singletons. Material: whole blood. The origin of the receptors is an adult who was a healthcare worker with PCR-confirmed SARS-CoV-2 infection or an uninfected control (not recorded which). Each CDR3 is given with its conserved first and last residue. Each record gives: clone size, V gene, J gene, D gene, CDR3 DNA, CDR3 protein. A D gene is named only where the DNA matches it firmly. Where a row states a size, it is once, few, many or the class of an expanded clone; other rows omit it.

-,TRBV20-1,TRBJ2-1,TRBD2,TGCAGTGCTAGAGATCGAAGCGGGAGGTCCTACAATGAGCAGTTCTTC,CSARDRSGRSYNEQFF
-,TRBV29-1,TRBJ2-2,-,TGCAGCGTTGCTAGGGGTCGGAGAAACACCGGGGAGCTGTTTTTT,CSVARGRRNTGELFF
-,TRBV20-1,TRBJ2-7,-,TGCAGTGCTGGGGGGACTGGGAACTACGAGCAGTACTTC,CSAGGTGNYEQYF
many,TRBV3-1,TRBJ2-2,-,TGTGCCAGCAGCCAAGAAGGGGTGTTCACCGGGGAGCTGTTTTTT,CASSQEGVFTGELFF
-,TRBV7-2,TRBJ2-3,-,TGTGCCAGCAGCTCCCCGGCACAAAGGCTTAGCACAGATACGCAGTATTTT,CASSSPAQRLSTDTQYF
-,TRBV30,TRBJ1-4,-,TGTGCCTGGAGTGCCCCAGGGGAAAAACTGTTTTTT,CAWSAPGEKLFF
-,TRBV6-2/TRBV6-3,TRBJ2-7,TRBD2,TGTGCCAGCAGTTACTCGGATCGCCGAGGCGGGAGTTCCTACGAGCAGTACTTC,CASSYSDRRGGSSYEQYF
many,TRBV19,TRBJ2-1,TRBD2,TGTGCCAGTAGTATTGTACCTAGCGGGTACAATGAGCAGTTCTTC,CASSIVPSGYNEQFF
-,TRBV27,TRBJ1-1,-,TGTGCCAGCCTCATCTCGACCGCTGAAGCTTTCTTT,CASLISTAEAFF
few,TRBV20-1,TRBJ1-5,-,TGCAGTGCTACCACAGGGTCGTTGAGCAATCAGCCCCAGCATTTT,CSATTGSLSNQPQHF
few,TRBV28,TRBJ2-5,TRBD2,TGTGCCAGCCGAGCCGTCCCGGGGGGGCAAGAGACCCAGTACTTC,CASRAVPGGQETQYF
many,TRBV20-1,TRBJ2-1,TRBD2,TGCAGTGCTAGAGAGACTAGCGCCCACAATGAGCAGTTCTTC,CSARETSAHNEQFF
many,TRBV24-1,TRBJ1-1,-,TGTGCCGTCGAGGGGCAGAACACTGAAGCTTTCTTT,CAVEGQNTEAFF
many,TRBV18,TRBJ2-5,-,TGTGCCAGCTCACCGGGACGAGGAGAGACCCAGTACTTC,CASSPGRGETQYF
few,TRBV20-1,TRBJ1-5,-,TGCAGTGCTAGAGGCCACCCTAGCAATCAGCCCCAGCATTTT,CSARGHPSNQPQHF
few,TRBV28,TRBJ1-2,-,TGTGCCAGCAGTAATTCCTATGGCTACACCTTC,CASSNSYGYTF
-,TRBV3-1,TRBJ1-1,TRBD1,TGTGCCAGCAGCCACCGACAGGGTTCGGCTTTCTTT,CASSHRQGSAFF
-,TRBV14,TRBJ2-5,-,TGTGCCAGCAGCCAAGTTGGGGGGACTGAAGCCCAAGAGACCCAGTACTTC,CASSQVGGTEAQETQYF
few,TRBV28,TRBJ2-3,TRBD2,TGTGCCAGCAGTCCGGGACTAGCGGGAAGGAAAGATACGCAGTATTTT,CASSPGLAGRKDTQYF
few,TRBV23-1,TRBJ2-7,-,TGCGCCAGCAGTCATGGGGGTTGGAACGAGCAGTACTTC,CASSHGGWNEQYF
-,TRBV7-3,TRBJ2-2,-,TGTGCCAGCAGCTTACAGCCCGGGACCAACACCGGGGAGCTGTTTTTT,CASSLQPGTNTGELFF
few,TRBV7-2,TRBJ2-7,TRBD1,TGTGCCAGCAGCTTCGGACAGGGAAGCTACGAGCAGTACTTC,CASSFGQGSYEQYF
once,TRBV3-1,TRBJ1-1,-,TGTGCCAGCAGCCCAATGGGAGAAGCCACTGAAGCTTTCTTT,CASSPMGEATEAFF
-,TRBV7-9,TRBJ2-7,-,TGTGCCAGCAGCCCACTTACCCCCGGAAAAGCGAGCTACGAGCAGTACTTC,CASSPLTPGKASYEQYF
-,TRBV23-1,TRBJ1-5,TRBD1,TGCGCCAGCGGTTCCGACAGGGAAGAAGGTCAGCCCCAGCATTTT,CASGSDREEGQPQHF
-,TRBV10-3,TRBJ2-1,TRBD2,TGTGCCATCAGTTTGACTAGCGGGAGGAACAATGAGCAGTTCTTC,CAISLTSGRNNEQFF
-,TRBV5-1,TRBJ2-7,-,TGCGCCAGCAGCTTGGTCGGCGGGGACTACGAGCAGTACTTC,CASSLVGGDYEQYF
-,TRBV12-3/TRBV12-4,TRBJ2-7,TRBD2,TGTGCCAGCAGTTGGCGGGAGGCCCCCTACGAGCAGTACTTC,CASSWREAPYEQYF
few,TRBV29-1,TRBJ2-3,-,TGCAGCGTTGAAGGCCCGCTCAAGGATACGCAGTATTTT,CSVEGPLKDTQYF
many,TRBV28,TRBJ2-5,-,TGTGCCAGCAGTTCCCGTCGGAGCGGAGGGTACCAAGAGACCCAGTACTTC,CASSSRRSGGYQETQYF
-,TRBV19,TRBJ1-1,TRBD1,TGTGCCAGTAGTGGGTTCGGGACAGGGCACACTGAAGCTTTCTTT,CASSGFGTGHTEAFF
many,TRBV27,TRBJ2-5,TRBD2,TGTGCCAGCAGTACCCGGACTAGCCCTCGGGAGACCCAGTACTTC,CASSTRTSPRETQYF
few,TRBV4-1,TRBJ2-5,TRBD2,TGCGCCAGCAGCCATACCGGGACTAGCGGGAGTTCTCGTGAGACCCAGTACTTC,CASSHTGTSGSSRETQYF
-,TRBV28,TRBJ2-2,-,TGTGCCAGCAGTTTATGGGGGCGGGGACAGAGCAACACCGGGGAGCTGTTTTTT,CASSLWGRGQSNTGELFF
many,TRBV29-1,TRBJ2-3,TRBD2,TGCAGCGTTGAGACTAGCCCAGATACGCAGTATTTT,CSVETSPDTQYF
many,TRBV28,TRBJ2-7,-,TGTGCCAGTTTTAGCGGAGCCTACGAGCAGTACTTC,CASFSGAYEQYF
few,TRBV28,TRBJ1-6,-,TGTGCCAGCAGTTTGGGCCAGGGAGTACCACCCCTCCACTTT,CASSLGQGVPPLHF
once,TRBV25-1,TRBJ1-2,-,TGTGCCAGCAGTCCCTCGGGACAAAAATTTAACTATGGCTACACCTTC,CASSPSGQKFNYGYTF
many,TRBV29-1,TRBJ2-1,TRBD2,TGCAGCGTCGAGTCGGGGCGGGAGGTTTACAATGAGCAGTTCTTC,CSVESGREVYNEQFF
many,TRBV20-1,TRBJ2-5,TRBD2,TGCAGTGCTAGGGCTCTAGCGGGGAGAGGAGAGACCCAGTACTTC,CSARALAGRGETQYF
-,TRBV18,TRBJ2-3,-,TGTGCCAGCTCACCTGAGCCAGATACGCAGTATTTT,CASSPEPDTQYF
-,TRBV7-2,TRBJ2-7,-,TGTGCCAGCAGCCCGACGGAGGGAGAGCAGTACTTC,CASSPTEGEQYF